Listed below are T cell receptor beta chains from one sample, sequenced in a study of shared clonotypes between healthy human individuals. Produced via immunoSEQ multiplex PCR; TCRdb's table is partial and in-frame only. Here the sample spans some 1.4 million clones, roughly 96% being singletons. The sample was naive CD4+ T cells sorted from blood. These receptors were obtained from a young man in good health. CDR3s include the opening cysteine and the closing phenylalanine or tryptophan. The D gene is left open where the match is weak. Expanded clones are given a class, and other clones once, few, many or no size at all.

cdr3_length clone_size j_call d_call v_call cdr3_aa cdr3_nt
15 NA TRBJ2-2 TRBD1 TRBV10-1 CASSAGTGRTGELFF TGCGCCAGCAGTGCCGGGACAGGAAGAACCGGGGAGCTGTTTTTT
15 NA TRBJ2-7 TRBD1 TRBV6-5 CASTTGDTNTYEQYF TGTGCCAGCACCACAGGGGACACCAACACCTACGAGCAGTACTTC
12 NA TRBJ2-1 TRBD1 TRBV5-1 CASSLTGDEQFF TGCGCCAGCAGCTTGACAGGGGATGAGCAGTTCTTC
13 NA TRBJ1-1 NA TRBV5-4 CASSLQGTDEAFF TGTGCCAGCAGCTTGCAAGGGACGGATGAAGCTTTCTTT
17 NA TRBJ2-4 NA TRBV19 CASSIELGGRAKNIQYF TGTGCCAGTAGTATAGAACTCGGAGGGCGGGCCAAAAACATTCAGTACTTC
15 once TRBJ2-3 TRBD2 TRBV5-5 CASSFNSGRADTQYF TGTGCCAGCAGCTTCAATAGCGGGAGAGCAGATACGCAGTATTTT
17 NA TRBJ1-4 NA TRBV6-4 CASSEPNGPDTNEKLFF TGTGCCAGCAGTGAACCAAACGGGCCCGATACTAATGAAAAACTGTTTTTT
15 NA TRBJ1-5 TRBD1 TRBV28 CASSFEGQGVQPQHF TGTGCCAGCAGTTTTGAAGGACAGGGGGTTCAGCCCCAGCATTTT
16 NA TRBJ1-3 NA TRBV28 CASSFWPKGKGNTIYF TGTGCCAGCAGTTTCTGGCCGAAGGGGAAGGGAAACACCATATATTTT
15 NA TRBJ1-2 TRBD1 TRBV6-1 CASSERGRGDYGYTF TGTGCCAGCAGCGAAAGGGGCAGGGGGGACTATGGCTACACCTTC
16 NA TRBJ2-3 NA TRBV5-1 CASSHLRESSTDTQYF TGCGCCAGCAGCCACCTTCGGGAGTCTAGCACAGATACGCAGTATTTT
15 NA TRBJ1-4 TRBD1 TRBV18 CASSPGLGTDEKLFF TGTGCCAGCTCACCTGGTCTAGGGACAGATGAAAAACTGTTTTTT
14 NA TRBJ1-5 NA TRBV28 CASSSQGSNQPQHF TGTGCCAGCAGTAGTCAGGGTAGCAATCAGCCCCAGCATTTT
16 NA TRBJ2-7 NA TRBV21-1 CASSYTGTAFSYEQYF TGTGCCAGCAGCTATACCGGGACAGCGTTTTCCTACGAGCAGTACTTC
13 NA TRBJ2-7 NA TRBV5-5 CASSLGGGDEQYF TGTGCCAGCAGCTTGGGCGGAGGGGACGAGCAGTACTTC
14 NA TRBJ1-1 NA TRBV10-3 CAISEGTRNTEAFF TGTGCCATCAGTGAGGGGACAAGGAACACTGAAGCTTTCTTT
15 NA TRBJ2-7 NA TRBV11-3 CASSLGGADSYEQYF TGTGCCAGCAGCTTAGGCGGGGCTGATTCCTACGAGCAGTACTTC
15 NA TRBJ1-4 NA TRBV5-6 CASSLIEATNEKLFF TGTGCCAGCAGCCTTATCGAGGCAACTAATGAAAAACTGTTTTTT
15 NA TRBJ1-1 NA TRBV7-2 CASSLARVRNTEAFF TGTGCCAGCAGCTTAGCGAGAGTCCGAAACACTGAAGCTTTCTTT
16 NA TRBJ2-1 TRBD1 TRBV7-9 CASSLNPTGAFNEQFF TGTGCCAGCAGCTTAAACCCGACAGGGGCGTTCAATGAGCAGTTCTTC
15 NA TRBJ2-5 TRBD2 TRBV28 CASSQAGGPKETQYF TGTGCCAGCAGCCAAGCGGGAGGGCCGAAAGAGACCCAGTACTTC
13 NA TRBJ1-1 NA TRBV25-1 CASSGQSNTEAFF TGTGCCAGCAGTGGACAATCGAACACTGAAGCTTTCTTT
13 NA TRBJ2-7 NA TRBV5-1 CASSLDSTYEQYF TGCGCCAGCAGCTTGGACAGTACCTACGAGCAGTACTTC
15 NA TRBJ1-1 NA TRBV6-5 CASSYLRGSNTEAFF TGTGCCAGCAGTTACTTGCGGGGTTCGAACACTGAAGCTTTCTTT
13 NA TRBJ1-2 TRBD1 TRBV6-5 CASKAGGDNGYTF TGTGCCAGCAAAGCAGGGGGAGATAATGGCTACACCTTC
14 once TRBJ2-5 NA TRBV2 CASSVGTFEETQYF TGTGCCAGCAGTGTGGGGACATTCGAAGAGACCCAGTACTTC
13 NA TRBJ2-1 NA TRBV10-1 CASSEVLYNEQFF TGCGCCAGCAGTGAGGTGCTCTACAATGAGCAGTTCTTC
14 NA TRBJ2-5 TRBD2 TRBV6-5 CASSYLAGGETQYF TGTGCCAGCAGTTACTTAGCGGGAGGGGAGACCCAGTACTTC
15 NA TRBJ2-7 TRBD2 TRBV28 CASSYGLARSYEQYF TGTGCCAGCAGCTACGGACTAGCGAGATCCTACGAGCAGTACTTC
17 once TRBJ2-7 TRBD2 TRBV7-2 CASSRERTSGSRYEQYF TGTGCCAGCAGCAGGGAAAGGACTAGCGGGAGTAGATACGAGCAGTACTTC
13 NA TRBJ1-2 NA TRBV28 CASSPTARYGYTF TGTGCCAGCAGCCCGACCGCAAGATATGGCTACACCTTC
12 NA TRBJ2-3 NA TRBV28 CASSSFTDTQYF TGTGCCAGCAGTTCCTTCACAGATACGCAGTATTTT
18 NA TRBJ2-6 NA TRBV7-9 CASSLVEGRGSGANVLTF TGTGCCAGCAGCTTAGTAGAGGGGCGAGGCTCTGGGGCCAACGTCCTGACTTTC
14 NA TRBJ2-1 NA TRBV6-5 CASKQAQSYNEQFF TGTGCCAGCAAGCAGGCCCAGTCCTACAATGAGCAGTTCTTC
15 NA TRBJ1-2 NA TRBV30 CAWSPGGTDASSYTF TGTGCCTGGAGTCCCGGCGGGACGGACGCTTCGAGCTACACCTTC
15 NA TRBJ2-1 NA TRBV18 CASSPTAGMGNEQFF TGTGCCAGCTCACCAACGGCAGGGATGGGGAATGAGCAGTTCTTC
13 NA TRBJ1-2 TRBD1 TRBV9 CASSVVGQGFNTF TGTGCCAGCAGCGTAGTGGGACAGGGATTTAATACCTTC
14 NA TRBJ2-1 NA TRBV5-4 CASRERGSYNEQFF TGTGCCAGCAGGGAAAGGGGCTCCTACAATGAGCAGTTCTTC
18 NA TRBJ2-2 TRBD2 TRBV18 CASSPNGLAGANTGELFF TGTGCCAGCTCACCAAATGGACTAGCGGGGGCGAACACCGGGGAGCTGTTTTTT
14 once TRBJ2-7 NA TRBV7-3 CASSPQGGSYEQYF TGTGCCAGCAGCCCGCAGGGGGGCTCCTACGAGCAGTACTTC
13 NA TRBJ2-4 NA TRBV2 CASSPRSTDIQYF TGTGCCAGCAGCCCGAGAAGTACCGACATTCAGTACTTC
15 NA TRBJ1-5 NA TRBV28 CASSSGPNAYQPQHF TGTGCCAGCAGTTCGGGACCCAACGCGTATCAGCCCCAGCATTTT
16 NA TRBJ2-2 TRBD2 TRBV18 CASSPLSGGPTGELFF TGTGCCAGCTCACCACTTAGCGGGGGTCCCACCGGGGAGCTGTTTTTT
14 NA TRBJ2-7 TRBD2 TRBV28 CASSHSGRNYEQYF TGTGCCAGCAGCCATAGCGGGAGAAACTACGAGCAGTACTTC
15 NA TRBJ2-1 NA TRBV28 CASSLVGYDNNEQFF TGTGCCAGCAGTTTGGTAGGGTATGATAACAATGAGCAGTTCTTC
14 NA TRBJ2-1 NA TRBV18 CASSPKGLYNEQFF TGTGCCAGCTCACCAAAGGGACTTTACAATGAGCAGTTCTTC
14 NA TRBJ1-4 NA TRBV7-8 CASSFHKAREKLFF TGTGCCAGCAGCTTTCATAAAGCTCGGGAAAAACTGTTTTTT
14 NA TRBJ2-7 NA TRBV5-5 CASIMGGPSYEQYF TGTGCCAGCATCATGGGGGGGCCCTCCTACGAGCAGTACTTC
14 NA TRBJ1-1 NA TRBV5-1 CASSLGGGFTEAFF TGCGCCAGCAGCTTGGGTGGGGGGTTTACTGAAGCTTTCTTT
12 NA TRBJ1-1 NA TRBV28 CASSLFSTEAFF TGTGCCAGCAGTTTATTCAGCACTGAAGCTTTCTTT
14 NA TRBJ2-7 TRBD1 TRBV7-2 CASSLVRTGGEQYF TGTGCCAGCAGCTTAGTTCGGACAGGGGGTGAGCAGTACTTC
15 NA TRBJ2-1 NA TRBV9 CASSVDPAVFDEQFF TGTGCCAGCAGCGTAGATCCGGCAGTCTTCGATGAGCAGTTCTTC
14 NA TRBJ2-5 NA TRBV7-9 CASSLVSLQETQYF TGTGCCAGCAGCTTAGTAAGCCTACAAGAGACCCAGTACTTC
11 NA TRBJ2-7 NA TRBV11-3 CASSQTGEQYF TGTGCCAGCAGCCAGACGGGGGAGCAGTACTTC
15 NA TRBJ2-7 TRBD1 TRBV5-1 CASSLATGELYEQYF TGCGCCAGCAGCTTGGCGACAGGGGAGTTGTACGAGCAGTACTTC